This TCR beta chain was captured by sequencing in a study of T cells in Graves' hyperthyroidism and ophthalmopathy. The CDR3 length is 12 residues. Germline V CDR1 and CDR2: SGHTA, FQGNSA. V dropped 1 base and J dropped 7 bases, with 8 bases sitting between them. Broader study findings: Model-based prediction identified ophthalmopathy a median about 6.8 months prior to its onset. In simple terms, a model built on 13 V-J features told ophthalmopathy apart from stable hyperthyroidism.

Using RNA transcripts as the source, TCR beta CDR3 regions were amplified. A first-round RT-PCR of the TCR CDR3 used the HTBI primer set. TCRdb recomputed calls from the multiplex PCR reads with MiXCR, one row per CDR3 protein. The sample carries approximately 530,000 distinct CDR3 sequences, 20% recorded once. This clonotype was detected many times. Its antigen is as yet unknown. Uncontrolled infection, other autoimmune disease, pregnancy or lactation barred patients from enrollment. The clonotype originates from a man aged 40-49 years with Graves' ophthalmopathy. Source material: blood. This chain uses TRBV7-2 with TRBJ2-7, with D hard to call. The CDR3: CASSLGGAEQYF. CDR3 nucleotides: TGTGCCAGCAGCTTAGGGGGTGCGGAGCAGTACTTC.